This T cell receptor (beta chain) was captured by sequencing in a study of blood T cell repertoires in COVID-19. Background on the study: T cells, B-cell-depleted T cells, or PBMCs provided the cDNA or gDNA that served as material.

Profiled with immunoSEQ multiplex PCR; TCRdb holds only in-frame clones, not every one. The table shows tens of thousands of clones, with around nine tenths occurring only once. Germline V gene data show CDR1 as SGHRS and CDR2 as YFSETQ. The CDR3 runs 16 residues. J was trimmed by 0 bases and V by 1 base; bases with no gene match: 6. The chain uses TRBV5-1 and TRBJ1-1; 7 bases are a match to TRBD1. The material sequenced was peripheral blood. The TCR was taken from a woman aged 80 or older with active COVID-19. The CDR3: CASSLSRGDMNTEAFF. The CDR3, as DNA: TGCGCCAGCAGCTTGTCCAGGGGGGATATGAACACTGAAGCTTTCTTT.